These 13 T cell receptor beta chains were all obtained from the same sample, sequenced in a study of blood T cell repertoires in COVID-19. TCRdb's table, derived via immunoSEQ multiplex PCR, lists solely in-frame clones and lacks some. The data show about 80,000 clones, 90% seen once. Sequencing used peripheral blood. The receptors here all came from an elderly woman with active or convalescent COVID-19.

CDR3 sequence reads: CAISDNRENIQYF. CDR3 sequence (DNA): TGTGCCATCAGTGATAACAGGGAAAACATTCAGTACTTC. The chain uses TRBV10-3 and TRBJ2-4, with TRBD1 as a possible D gene (6 bases). This CDR3 has 13 residues. The V end lost 3 bases, the J end lost 5 bases, and 8 bases lay between the germline ends. Germline CDR1 ENHRY, CDR2 SYGVKD.

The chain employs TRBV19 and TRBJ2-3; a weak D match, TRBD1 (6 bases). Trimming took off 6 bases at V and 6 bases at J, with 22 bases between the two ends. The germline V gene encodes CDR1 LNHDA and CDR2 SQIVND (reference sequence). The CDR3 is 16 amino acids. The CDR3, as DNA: TGTGCCAGTAGCCCTCCCCAGGGGAGCTTTCCGGATACGCAGTATTTT. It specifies CASSPPQGSFPDTQYF.

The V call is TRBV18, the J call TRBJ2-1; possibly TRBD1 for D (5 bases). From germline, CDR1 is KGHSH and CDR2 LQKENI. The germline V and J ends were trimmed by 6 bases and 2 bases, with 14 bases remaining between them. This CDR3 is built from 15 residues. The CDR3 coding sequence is TGTGCCAGCTCCCCAGGGCCCACCACCTACAATGAGCAGTTCTTC. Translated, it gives CASSPGPTTYNEQFF.

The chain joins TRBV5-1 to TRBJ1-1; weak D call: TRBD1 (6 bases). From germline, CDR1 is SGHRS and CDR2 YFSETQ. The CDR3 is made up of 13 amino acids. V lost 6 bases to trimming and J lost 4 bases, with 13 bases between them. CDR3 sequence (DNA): TGCGCCAGCACCCCCACAGGGTTCACTGAAGCTTTCTTT. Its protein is CASTPTGFTEAFF.

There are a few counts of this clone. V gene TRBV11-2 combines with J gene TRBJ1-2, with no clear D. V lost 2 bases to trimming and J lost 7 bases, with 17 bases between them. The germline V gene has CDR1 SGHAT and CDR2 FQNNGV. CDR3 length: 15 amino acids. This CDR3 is CASSLLVSGTSGYTF. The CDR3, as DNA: TGTGCCAGCAGCTTATTGGTGAGCGGAACCTCTGGCTACACCTTC.

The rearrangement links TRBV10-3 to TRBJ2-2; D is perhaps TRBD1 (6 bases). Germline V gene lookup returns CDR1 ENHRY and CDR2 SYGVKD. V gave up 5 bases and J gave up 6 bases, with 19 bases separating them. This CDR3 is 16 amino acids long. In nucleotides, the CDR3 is TGTGCCATCAGTAACGGACTGATACACAGGGCCGGGGAGCTGTTTTTT. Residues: CAISNGLIHRAGELFF.

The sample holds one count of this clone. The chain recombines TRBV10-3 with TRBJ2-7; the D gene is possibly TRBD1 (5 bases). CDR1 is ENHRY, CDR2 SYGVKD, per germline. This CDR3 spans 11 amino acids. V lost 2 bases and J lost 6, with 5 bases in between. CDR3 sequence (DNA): TGTGCCATCAGTGAGGGGGCCGAGCAGTACTTC. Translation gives CAISEGAEQYF.

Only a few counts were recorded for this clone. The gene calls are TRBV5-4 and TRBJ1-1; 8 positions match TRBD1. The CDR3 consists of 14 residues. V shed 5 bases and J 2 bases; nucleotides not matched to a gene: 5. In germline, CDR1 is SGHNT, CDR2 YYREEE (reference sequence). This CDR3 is CASRQDRANTEAFF. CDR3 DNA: TGTGCCAGCAGACAGGACAGGGCAAACACTGAAGCTTTCTTT.

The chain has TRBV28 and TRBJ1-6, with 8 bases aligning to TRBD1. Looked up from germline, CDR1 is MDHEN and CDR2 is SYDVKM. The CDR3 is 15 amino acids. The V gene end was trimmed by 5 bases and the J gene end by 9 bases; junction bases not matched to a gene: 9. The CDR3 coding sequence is TGTGCCAGCAGTCCCGCGACAGGGGTTTTTTCACCCCTCCACTTT. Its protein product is CASSPATGVFSPLHF.

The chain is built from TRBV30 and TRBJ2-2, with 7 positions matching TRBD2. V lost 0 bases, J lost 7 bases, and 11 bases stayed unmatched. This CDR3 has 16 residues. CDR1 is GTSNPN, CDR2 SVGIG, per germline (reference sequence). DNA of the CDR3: TGTGCCTGGAGTGTATTGGGCGGGAGAGGGGTCGGGGAGCTGTTTTTT. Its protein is CAWSVLGGRGVGELFF. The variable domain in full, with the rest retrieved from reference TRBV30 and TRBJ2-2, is SQTIHQWPATLVQPVGSPLSLECTVEGTSNPNLYWYRQAAGRGLQLLFYSVGIGQISSEVPQNLSASRPQDRQFILSSKKLLLSDSGFYLCAWSVLGGRGVGELFFGEGSRLTVL.

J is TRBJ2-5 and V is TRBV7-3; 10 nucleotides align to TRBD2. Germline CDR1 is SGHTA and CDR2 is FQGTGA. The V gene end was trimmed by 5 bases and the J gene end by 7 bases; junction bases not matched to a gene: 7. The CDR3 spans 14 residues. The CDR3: CASSPTSGKGTQYF. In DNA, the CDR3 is TGTGCCAGCAGCCCTACTAGCGGGAAGGGGACCCAGTACTTC. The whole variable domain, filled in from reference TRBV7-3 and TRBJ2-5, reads GAGVSQTPSNKVTEKGKYVELRCDPISGHTALYWYRQSLGQGPEFLIYFQGTGAADDSGLPNDRFFAVRPEGSVSTLKIQRTERGDSAVYLCASSPTSGKGTQYFGPGTRLLVL.

This CDR3 is CASSPRAGRETQYF. The CDR3 nucleotides read TGTGCCAGCAGCCCCAGAGCGGGAAGAGAGACCCAGTACTTC. J is TRBJ2-5 and V is TRBV5-4; 7 bases agree with TRBD2. This CDR3 comprises 14 residues. Unmatched junction bases numbered 7, after V lost 4 bases and J lost 4 bases. In germline, CDR1 is SGHNT, CDR2 YYREEE (reference sequence). The full variable domain, its missing parts supplied by reference TRBV5-4 and TRBJ2-5, is ETGVTQSPTHLIKTRGQQVTLRCSSQSGHNTVSWYQQALGQGPQFIFQYYREEENGRGNFPPRFSGLQFPNYSSELNVNALELDDSALYLCASSPRAGRETQYFGPGTRLLVL.

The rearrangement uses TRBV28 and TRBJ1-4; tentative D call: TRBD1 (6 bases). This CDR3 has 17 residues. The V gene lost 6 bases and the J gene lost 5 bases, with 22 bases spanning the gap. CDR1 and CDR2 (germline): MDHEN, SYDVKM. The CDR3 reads CASSPFPRGIFNEKLFF. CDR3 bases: TGTGCCAGCAGCCCATTTCCCAGGGGAATATTCAATGAAAAACTGTTTTTT.